Following are 13 T cell receptor beta chains from one sample sequenced in a study of T-cell reconstitution after alpha-beta-depleted transplantation in children. Unique molecular identifiers were used in preparing the TCRbeta library. TCRdb used MiXCR to reprocess the PCR reads, holding one entry per CDR3 protein. Among under 50,000 distinct CDR3 sequences listed, around a tenth were seen once. The specimen comprised PBMCs, mostly from graft donor cells, sampled 60 days after TCRalphabeta/CD19-depleted stem cell transplant. The receptors stem from a male patient between 2 and 9 years old who had a stem cell transplant for chronic granulomatous disease, so the T cells may come from the graft donor.

This clonotype was found many times. This rearrangement joins TRBV4-3 to TRBJ2-5; no definite D call. Germline CDR1 is LGHNA and CDR2 is YSLEER. CDR3 length: 17 amino acids. V was shortened by 0 bases and J by 4 bases, with 18 bases between the two germline ends. CDR3 coding DNA: TGCGCCAGCAGCCAAGACCCCCCGACGGACCTTTTAGAGACCCAGTACTTC. Protein sequence: CASSQDPPTDLLETQYF.

V is TRBV20-1 and J is TRBJ2-1; D is undetermined. Germline V lookup: CDR1 DFQATT, CDR2 SNEGSKA (reference sequence). The CDR3 runs 14 residues. V was clipped by 7 bases and J by 0 bases, with 13 bases between them. The CDR3, as DNA: TGCAGTGTTCGGGCGGCCAACTCCTACAATGAGCAGTTCTTC. Encoded protein: CSVRAANSYNEQFF.

Many counts were recorded for this clonotype. The chain combines TRBV2 with TRBJ2-6; D is perhaps TRBD1 or TRBD2 (5 bases each). Germline CDR1 reads SNHLY; CDR2 reads FYNNEI. V was trimmed by 4 bases and J by 0 bases, leaving 10 bases between them. This CDR3 comprises 16 residues. The CDR3 sequence: CASSGPGTSGANVLTF. Here the CDR3 DNA reads TGTGCCAGCAGTGGACCAGGGACCTCTGGGGCCAACGTCCTGACTTTC.

This clonotype occurred a few times. This chain uses TRBV20-1 with TRBJ2-1; 13 bases are shared with TRBD2. CDR1 is DFQATT and CDR2 is SNEGSKA in the germline V gene (reference sequence). The CDR3 is made up of 15 amino acids. V was pared by 6 bases and J by 4 bases, with 6 bases of the junction left unmatched. The CDR3 nucleotides are TGCAGTGCGCGGATGACTAGCGGGAGGTACAATGAGCAGTTCTTC. Translation: CSARMTSGRYNEQFF.

This clonotype appeared many times. The chain combines TRBV20-1 with TRBJ1-1, with 8 bases fitting TRBD1. V dropped 0 bases and J dropped 5; count of bases not matched to a gene: 14. Germline CDR1 DFQATT, CDR2 SNEGSKA (reference sequence). This CDR3 contains 17 residues. For the CDR3, the DNA is TGCAGTGCTAGAGAGCGGACAGGGTGGCTCCGAGAGACTGAAGCTTTCTTT. Translated, it gives CSARERTGWLRETEAFF.

This clonotype ranks as medium-sized. The chain has TRBV25-1 and TRBJ2-1, with D possibly being TRBD1 or TRBD2 (5 bases each). V was shortened by 4 bases and J by 2 bases, with 12 bases between the two germline ends. Germline V gene data show CDR1 as MGHDK and CDR2 as SYGVNS. This CDR3 comprises 15 residues. CDR3 coding DNA: TGTGCCAGCAGTGGACAGACTACCACCTACAATGAGCAGTTCTTC. Translated, it gives CASSGQTTTYNEQFF.

This clonotype was recorded only once. A much larger clone is a single base away; this may be a read error. The rearrangement links TRBV20-1 to TRBJ2-3; D unresolved. CDR1 and CDR2 from the germline V gene are DFQATT and SNEGSKA (reference sequence). The CDR3 covers 14 residues. CDR3 nucleotide sequence: TGCTGTGCTAGAGGCGGTCTATTCTCGGGTGCGCAGTATTTT. Translation: CCARGGLFSGAQYF.

This clonotype was seen ten or more times. V usage is TRBV20-1 and J usage is TRBJ2-7; D might be TRBD2 (6 bases). The V end was cut by 1 base, the J end by 2 bases, with 12 bases between. Germline V gene lookup returns CDR1 DFQATT and CDR2 SNEGSKA (reference sequence). The CDR3 runs 14 residues. CDR3 nucleotides: TGCAGTGCTAGAGCGGGAGTAGCTCCCTACGAGCAGTACTTC. The encoded protein is CSARAGVAPYEQYF.

The sample holds a few counts of this clonotype. The chain carries TRBV6-4 and TRBJ2-3; possible D gene TRBD1, 6 bases. This CDR3 comprises 14 residues. V lost 3 bases, J lost 4 bases, and 11 bases lay in between. Germline CDR1 and CDR2: MRHNA and SNTAGT. The CDR3 DNA sequence: TGTGCCAGCAGTGAGGGACAAGGGTCAGATACGCAGTATTTT. It codes for CASSEGQGSDTQYF.

This clonotype was detected only a few times. The J gene is TRBJ2-7, the V gene TRBV5-1; D not resolved. The CDR3 contains 13 residues. CDR1 is SGHRS, CDR2 YFSETQ, per germline. V lost 0 bases to trimming and J lost 1 base, with 5 bases between them. The CDR3 spells CASSLGKSYEQYF. Written as DNA, the CDR3 is TGCGCCAGCAGCTTGGGCAAATCCTACGAGCAGTACTTC.

This clonotype was recorded at least ten times. The chain uses TRBV21-1 and TRBJ2-1; the table's D gene call, TRBD2, was not cross checked with the DNA. TRBV21-1 is a listed pseudogene. The CDR3 has 18 residues. CDR3 amino acids: CASSKVTSGRAPLNEQFF. The CDR3 bases are TGTGCCAGCAGCAAAGTTACTAGCGGGAGGGCCCCTCTTAATGAGCAGTTCTTC.

The chain uses TRBV7-8 and TRBJ1-5, with D tentatively TRBD1 (5 bases). The V gene lost 5 bases and the J gene lost 2 bases, with 22 bases spanning the gap. From germline, CDR1 is SGHVS and CDR2 FQNEAQ. CDR3 length: 18 residues. CDR3 nucleotide sequence: TGTGCCAGCAGCCCGAAAGAACCGGGACCCCTCGGCAATCAGCCCCAGCATTTT. This translates into CASSPKEPGPLGNQPQHF.

This clonotype has ten or more counts. V and J are TRBV4-1 and TRBJ2-7, with 7 bases aligning to TRBD1. Germline V gene sequence: CDR1 MGHRA, CDR2 YSYEKL. The length of the CDR3 is 14 residues. V dropped 2 bases and J dropped 3; count of bases not matched to a gene: 4. The CDR3 nucleotides are TGCGCCAGCAGCCAATCGGGACAGTACTACGAGCAGTACTTC. Translated: CASSQSGQYYEQYF.